This T cell receptor (beta chain) was identified in a study of kidney transplant recipient with SARS-CoV-2 infection. TCRdb reprocessed the reads via MiXCR and lists one record per CDR3 protein. The data hold 250,000 or so distinct CDR3 sequences, with more than 25% observed a single time. Germline V gives CDR1 LNHDA, CDR2 SQIVND (reference sequence). V lost 4 bases to trimming and J lost 4 bases, with 15 bases between them. The CDR3 extends over 15 amino acids. This clonotype occurred many times. The receptor was derived from a male patient aged 25-45 years who had COVID-19 and was a kidney transplant recipient. These T cells may partly come from the graft donor. The J gene is TRBJ2-3, the V gene TRBV19; the D gene is possibly TRBD2 (6 bases). The input for sequencing was a blood sample, taken at baseline and between days 110 and 120 from a kidney transplant recipient. CDR3 residues: CASSRGVTGSDTQYF. Here the CDR3 DNA reads TGTGCCAGTAGTAGGGGGGTCACAGGTTCAGATACGCAGTATTTT.